This TCR beta chain was observed in a study of blood T cell repertoires in COVID-19 (TCRdb year 2020). Regarding the complete study: Samples covering the acute and convalescent phases of COVID-19 were provided by collaborators in the United States, Italy and Spain. Subjects who had been exposed to COVID-19, were actively infected with it, or had recovered from it provided the deeply sampled blood TCRbeta repertoires that made up the dataset. The prospective study material was composed of cDNA or gDNA derived from T cells, B-cell-depleted T cells, or PBMCs. Where available, HLA class I and class II types were taken from metadata supplied by the sample provider and were not determined by assay-based typing. Samples came from the ongoing ImmuneRACE study (first 160 participants) plus 1,254 subjects from 6 global collaborators. The sample metadata nearly always contained a de-identified subject ID, COVID-19 status, age in years and sex. A freely available public database, intended as a resource for researchers studying the immune response to SARS-CoV-2, is where the repertoires were released.

Of note for this clone: No cognate antigen has been identified for it. No much larger clonotype is one base removed from it; base qualities were not supplied.

The CDR3 sequence holds 15 residues, the cysteine and phenylalanine included. The CDR3 DNA has 45 bases and is translated from base 1. In the germline V gene (reference sequence), CDR1 corresponds to LGHDT and CDR2 to YNNKEL. Here V drops 5 bases and J drops 7 bases, and the junction holds 11 bases not matched to any gene. The immunoSEQ Assay, a bias-controlled multiplex PCR, was used to amplify TCRbeta CDR3 regions from genomic DNA. Under the source paper's analysis protocol: The number of nucleated cells in each sample was estimated from the amplification of reference gene primers within the assay. To quantify the absolute abundance of each unique TCRbeta CDR3 rearrangement, sequence reads were collapsed and filtered. Productive Simpson clonality was computed per sample as the square root of Simpson's diversity index over productive rearrangements. TCRdb stores this immuneACCESS table with in-frame sequences only. Part of the clones is absent; in the studies checked, under half of the shortfall reflects unresolved V genes, and no reason is known for the rest. D and trimming were read from the DNA, whereas the V and J calls and clone size are those reported in that table. Counted in this sample were roughly 250,000 clones; 70% to 90% of them appeared once. 2% to 2.5% of the sample comes from the top ten.

Overall study outcomes, separate from this receptor: How much clinical and demographic metadata was included differed by source and by participant, and the metadata was provided uncurated.

Samples from volunteer blood donors who had recovered from COVID-19 were contributed by a second Seattle source. The collaborating institutions used their own protocols to collect whole blood in K2EDTA tubes. For TCRbeta analysis, collaborators shipped samples in one of three forms: frozen whole blood, isolated PBMCs, or DNA extracted from either of those sample types. Material: peripheral blood. The receptor was derived from a woman between 35 and 50 years old who had recovered from COVID-19. The rearranged chain carries TRBV3-1 (or the pseudogene TRBV3-2) and TRBJ2-7; TRBD2 agrees with 10 junctional bases. In nucleotide form, the sequence is TGTGCCAGCAGCGCCCAACTAGCGGGAAAGGGAGAGCAGTACTTC. Its protein reads: CASSAQLAGKGEQYF.